Below, one TCR beta chain is given with its context. The target of this receptor is not known. Base qualities are not recorded, but no much larger clone differs from it by a single base. The cohort comprised fewer than 700 healthy bone marrow donors. At the time of sampling, every cohort member was nominally healthy, though immune exposures that went unrecorded were likely present. The donor was CMV seronegative and belonged to the group of several hundred seronegative cohort members. A peripheral blood sample was collected from each donor, and TCR beta sequencing was performed on peripheral blood mononuclear cells. The Qiagen DNeasy Blood Extraction Kit was used to extract genomic DNA from the blood cell samples. The data were taken from a study of cytomegalovirus exposure and HLA in healthy donors (dated by TCRdb to about 2017). About the investigation overall: In an earlier analysis of roughly 590 of the donors, roughly 300 Gb of sequence data and 95 million to 130 million unique TCR beta sequences from about 179 million T cells were reported. An early release covering some 640 HLA-typed donors comprised approximately 290 gigabases of sequencing data and approximately 85 million unique TCR sequences. Of the roughly 430 genotyped donors, roughly 85% fell in the genetic ancestry cluster associated with self-reported Caucasian donors. The study aimed to test whether signatures of past pathogen exposure could be identified by cataloging public T cell receptors. The T cell repertoires of under 750 subjects were profiled by immunosequencing and related to cytomegalovirus serostatus. Besides the first cohort of approximately 670 subjects, a separate validation cohort made up of roughly 120 different subjects was used. To predict cytomegalovirus infection status, the study brought together high-throughput TCR immunosequencing, statistical association of individual TCRs with disease status, and machine learning. To study patterns of TCR occurrence, a later analysis re-analyzed previously published TCR beta repertoires from around 700 donors and added high-resolution HLA genotyping. In the later analysis, no new phenotypic data were used to find candidate immune exposures; instead, reliance was placed on TCR beta sequences and their occurrence across donors. An earlier analysis of several hundred of the donors applied high-throughput TCR beta sequencing to assess whether each TCR beta V gene segment acted as functional or pseudogenic. Donor age, sex, ethnicity and CMV serostatus were compiled alongside the repertoire data. A later genetic analysis took genome-wide SNP genotypes for about 65% of the 666 donors and used that subset as a discovery cohort. All discovery cohort repertoires had been generated using a single sequencing platform. Both class I and class II loci were covered by HLA typing, at four-digit resolution. Typing coverage differed by locus: A, B, C, DRB1 and DQB1 were typed in about 620-630 donors, DQA1 in about 500, DPA1 in around 580, and DPB1 in about 450. Five DR-DQ haplotypes were treated as single units for association and clustering because of strong linkage in the cohort. Among some 410 genotyped donors of the cohort, an average of approximately 240,000 unique TCR beta nucleotide sequences was sequenced per donor, of which about 19% were non-productive. The research as a whole found: For the cohort, immune exposure information was limited to CMV serostatus. A later analysis found that TCR association rates varied across HLA loci, with DRB1 alleles showing the most associated TCRs and HLA-C alleles the fewest. In a later analysis, HLA-associated TCR beta chains showed more clonal expansion and lower generation probabilities than non-associated chains that were equally common. Because counts were too low, about 18 rarely observed V segments, including chromosome 9 orphons, were excluded from the earlier analysis of about 500 of the donors. Sequencing depth was assumed to be roughly uniform across donors in the presence/absence analyses, though that assumption may not hold. A few of the identified cytomegalovirus-associated TCR beta chains were confirmed in vitro to be specific for cytomegalovirus antigens. In a later genetic analysis, a missense DCLRE1C variant was associated with V-gene and J-gene trimming of TCR beta chains, and the association was replicated in an independent cohort. Because some donors lacked HLA typing at each locus, the association tests relied only on the typed subset. In a later genetic analysis, fewer N-insertions in productive TCRs were reported among donors in an Asian-associated ancestry cluster than the roughly 670-donor mean. Most TCR sequences were observed very rarely across donors, whereas some public TCRs were present in many individuals. A later analysis reported that several top co-occurrence clusters appeared linked to parvovirus B19, influenza, CMV and Epstein-Barr virus. Most CMV-associated TCR beta chains appeared to be HLA-restricted in a later analysis, and the HLA associations seemed to be driven largely by CMV exposure. A further reported finding was that TCR beta sequences accurately predicted the HLA-A and HLA-B alleles for most subjects in the first cohort. The study listed over 150 TCR beta chains as associated with cytomegalovirus. The authors suggested that the approach could potentially be extended to other disease states and immunological phenotypes. In both the original and validation cohorts, the classifier was reported to diagnose cytomegalovirus status with high specificity and sensitivity. Only TCR beta chains were sequenced in this cohort, and the absence of alpha or paired-chain data limited detectable features. When HLA alleles, especially DR and DQ, strongly co-occurred, attributing TCR associations to individual alleles was difficult. In an earlier analysis of approximately 590 of the donors, most TCR beta V segments appeared in productive rearrangements about 87% or about 30% of the time, broadly matching IMGT annotations. Specific HLA alleles were associated with more than 15,000 TCR beta sequences at a false discovery rate of 0.05 in a later analysis. A cluster of highly shared sequence variants was judged likely to be a technical artifact of the sequencing pipeline. Correlated functional status among segregating V segments might reflect linkage disequilibrium, but an unknown experimental factor could not be ruled out.

The library came from the immunoSEQ multiplex PCR assay. For the multiplex PCR, a mixture combining 60 forward primers for TCR Vbeta segments and 13 reverse primers for TCR Jbeta segments was used. The CDR3 region of rearranged TCR beta genes was amplified from genomic DNA with a multiplex PCR assay. The Illumina HiSeq System was used to sequence the amplified TCR beta libraries as 87-base-pair reads. In the original analysis: A later analysis tallied 80 million to 95 million unique TCR beta chains across the roughly 610 repertoires, and approximately 9.9 million of those chains were shared by two or more donors. To remove PCR and sequencing errors, raw reads were error-corrected and collapsed into unique sequences using a nearest-neighbor algorithm that merged closely related sequences. Alignment of CDR3 sequences to IMGT reference sequences was used to assign V, D and J gene segments. For a sequence to be retained, at least a six-nucleotide match to both a V gene segment and a J gene segment was required. A rearrangement counted as productive if the CDR3 had no stop codons and remained in frame with V and J, and every other rearrangement counted as non-productive. Following IMGT convention, CDR3 was defined as the stretch from the second conserved V-encoded cysteine up to the conserved J-encoded phenylalanine. Sequences without an unambiguous match to a single V gene segment were excluded from the earlier analysis of 450 to 650 of the donors. An earlier analysis of 587 of the donors called V segments functional above 56.7% productive rearrangements and segregating when the between-donor standard deviation exceeded 5%. A statistical classification framework was built to diagnose cytomegalovirus status from the catalog of TCR beta chain sequences. A later analysis assigned V and J genes by comparing TCR nucleotide sequences with IMGT/GENE-DB human TR gene sequences. The TCRdist pipeline was used in a later analysis to assign CDR3 sequences and most-parsimonious VDJ recombination scenarios. In a later analysis, every TCR beta chain was defined by the combination of its CDR3 amino acid sequence and its V-gene family, and reads without a unique V-gene family were dropped. As a way to deal with suspected cross-contamination and a sequencing artifact, a later analysis dropped over 550 nucleotide sequences that were highly shared and had low generation probability. A later analysis calculated a clonal expansion index for each public chain from normalized within-repertoire ranks of inferred template counts. In a later analysis, generation probabilities were computed with a VDJ recombination model fitted to out-of-frame rearrangements, and the resulting probabilities were checked against IGoR. A later analysis scored TCR-TCR, TCR-HLA and TCR-CMV co-occurrence with hypergeometric tests, applying a repertoire-size bias correction to TCR pairs. False discovery rates were estimated in a later analysis by permuting HLA or CMV assignments 20 times. In a later analysis, co-occurring TCRs were grouped with DBSCAN, and TCRdist sequence similarity was added when clustering was performed within HLA-allele-positive subsets. Repertoires with fewer than 30,000 or more than 120,000 public chains were left out of co-occurrence clustering, as were about five repertoires with anomalous nucleotide sharing. The table comes from immuneACCESS by way of TCRdb, which keeps in-frame sequences with V and J called. Part of the clones is missing from these tables; in studies checked, under half for an unresolved V gene and the rest for unknown reasons. D and trimming come from the DNA, and the V and J calls and clone size come from that table. For this sample there are 140,000 to 150,000 clones; about 85% appear just once. 2% to 3% of the sample rests with the top ten.

This sequence was found in a boy aged 2 to 9 in good health and CMV-seronegative. Source material: PBMCs.

At the DNA level, the sequence is TGTGCCAGCACCAAGGACAGGGAGTCTCACGAGCAGTACTTC. It specifies CASTKDRESHEQYF. Recombination joined TRBV6-5 with TRBJ2-7; 8 middle bases align to TRBD1. Inclusive of the bounding cysteine and phenylalanine, the CDR3 is 14 residues long. This entry keeps only the CDR3 DNA: 42 bases, framed from base 1. CDR1 and CDR2 were assigned from the germline V gene as MNHEY and SVGAGI. Compared with germline, V lacks 7 bases and J lacks 5 bases; bases without a gene match: 10.